A selection of T cell receptor beta chains follows, all from one sample in a study of patients and donors after allogeneic stem cell transplantation. TCRdb analysed the RT-PCR reads with MiXCR anew, one entry per CDR3 protein. The data contain about 960,000 distinct CDR3 sequences, over 15% of them singletons. The sample consisted of blood, either unsorted or a sorted T cell fraction (not recorded which). Source of these receptors: a human donor who was either an allogeneic HSCT recipient or a stem cell or donor lymphocyte infusion donor (not recorded which). It is not recorded whose cells these are; they may come from a transplant donor. CDR3s include the opening cysteine and the closing phenylalanine or tryptophan. A D gene is named only where the DNA matches it firmly. For some rows the clone size is stated as once, few or many, or as a class when expanded; others skip it.

d_gene: NA
j_gene: TRBJ1-2
v_gene: TRBV18
abundance: few
CDR3aa: CASSPRGMRERGGYTF
CDR3nt: TGTGCCAGCTCACCACGAGGCATGCGAGAAAGGGGTGGCTACACCTTC

d_gene: TRBD1
j_gene: TRBJ2-3
v_gene: TRBV14
abundance: NA
CDR3aa: CASSQRRDRGPQYF
CDR3nt: TGTGCCAGCAGCCAACGCCGGGACAGGGGTCCGCAGTATTTT

d_gene: NA
j_gene: TRBJ2-2
v_gene: TRBV5-1
abundance: NA
CDR3aa: CASSFDRSPTGELFF
CDR3nt: TGCGCCAGCAGCTTTGACAGGAGCCCTACCGGGGAGCTGTTTTTT

d_gene: TRBD2
j_gene: TRBJ2-2
v_gene: TRBV12-3/TRBV12-4
abundance: many
CDR3aa: CASSSSGGGTTGELFF
CDR3nt: TGTGCCAGCAGTTCGAGCGGGGGGGGTACTACCGGGGAGCTGTTTTTT

d_gene: NA
j_gene: TRBJ1-5
v_gene: TRBV12-3/TRBV12-4
abundance: NA
CDR3aa: CASRAPGNQPQHF
CDR3nt: TGTGCCAGCAGAGCCCCAGGGAATCAGCCCCAGCATTTT

d_gene: NA
j_gene: TRBJ2-1
v_gene: TRBV20-1
abundance: NA
CDR3aa: CSAWRNEQFF
CDR3nt: TGCAGTGCTTGGCGCAATGAGCAGTTCTTC

d_gene: NA
j_gene: TRBJ1-5
v_gene: TRBV12-3/TRBV12-4
abundance: NA
CDR3aa: CASTTPSWGLSNQPQHF
CDR3nt: TGTGCCAGCACCACGCCTAGCTGGGGGCTTAGCAATCAGCCCCAGCATTTT

d_gene: TRBD1
j_gene: TRBJ1-2
v_gene: TRBV19
abundance: NA
CDR3aa: CASSRDRFNGYTF
CDR3nt: TGTGCCAGTAGTAGGGACAGATTTAATGGCTACACCTTC

d_gene: NA
j_gene: TRBJ2-1
v_gene: TRBV6-1
abundance: NA
CDR3aa: CASSEGAGDYNEQFF
CDR3nt: TGTGCCAGCAGTGAGGGGGCGGGAGACTACAATGAGCAGTTCTTC

d_gene: TRBD2
j_gene: TRBJ2-1
v_gene: TRBV11-2
abundance: NA
CDR3aa: CASSLPRAASGGDEQFF
CDR3nt: TGTGCCAGCAGCTTACCACGGGCGGCTAGCGGGGGGGATGAGCAGTTCTTC

d_gene: TRBD2
j_gene: TRBJ2-3
v_gene: TRBV10-3
abundance: few
CDR3aa: CAISVSAGGSTDTQYF
CDR3nt: TGTGCCATCAGTGTCTCAGCGGGGGGGAGCACAGATACGCAGTATTTT

d_gene: NA
j_gene: TRBJ2-4
v_gene: TRBV4-1
abundance: few
CDR3aa: CASSQVMVRNIQYF
CDR3nt: TGCGCCAGCAGCCAGGTGATGGTTAGGAACATTCAGTACTTC

d_gene: TRBD2
j_gene: TRBJ2-2
v_gene: TRBV4-1
abundance: NA
CDR3aa: CASSQDWEGVSAGELFF
CDR3nt: TGCGCCAGCAGCCAAGATTGGGAGGGAGTCTCTGCCGGGGAGCTGTTTTTT

d_gene: NA
j_gene: TRBJ1-5
v_gene: TRBV12-3/TRBV12-4
abundance: NA
CDR3aa: CASSPTAGTHQPQHF
CDR3nt: TGTGCCAGCAGTCCTACAGCCGGGACACATCAGCCCCAGCATTTT

d_gene: NA
j_gene: TRBJ1-2
v_gene: TRBV12-3/TRBV12-4
abundance: few
CDR3aa: CASSFPDYGYTF
CDR3nt: TGTGCCAGCAGTTTCCCCGACTATGGCTACACCTTC

d_gene: TRBD1
j_gene: TRBJ2-3
v_gene: TRBV5-4
abundance: NA
CDR3aa: CASSGLGQNSTDTQYF
CDR3nt: TGTGCCAGCAGTGGGTTGGGACAGAATAGCACAGATACGCAGTATTTT

d_gene: NA
j_gene: TRBJ2-3
v_gene: TRBV28
abundance: NA
CDR3aa: CASSYSAASTDTQYF
CDR3nt: TGTGCCAGCAGTTACTCGGCGGCTAGCACAGATACGCAGTATTTT

d_gene: NA
j_gene: TRBJ2-4
v_gene: TRBV5-6
abundance: NA
CDR3aa: CASSLGVQTPKQNIQYF
CDR3nt: TGTGCCAGCAGCTTGGGGGTACAGACTCCAAAACAAAACATTCAGTACTTC

d_gene: NA
j_gene: TRBJ1-5
v_gene: TRBV7-2
abundance: few
CDR3aa: CASSLERAGQPQHF
CDR3nt: TGTGCCAGCAGCTTAGAAAGGGCGGGACAGCCCCAGCATTTT

d_gene: NA
j_gene: TRBJ1-1
v_gene: TRBV2
abundance: many
CDR3aa: CASSRTAALNTEAFF
CDR3nt: TGTGCCAGCAGTAGGACGGCCGCCTTGAACACTGAAGCTTTCTTT

d_gene: NA
j_gene: TRBJ2-5
v_gene: TRBV29-1
abundance: NA
CDR3aa: CSGGAGRETQYF
CDR3nt: TGCAGCGGGGGTGCAGGGAGGGAGACCCAGTACTTC

d_gene: NA
j_gene: TRBJ1-4
v_gene: TRBV20-1
abundance: few
CDR3aa: CSARDPGVREKLFF
CDR3nt: TGCAGTGCTAGAGATCCTGGGGTTCGGGAAAAACTGTTTTTT

d_gene: NA
j_gene: TRBJ2-1
v_gene: TRBV18
abundance: few
CDR3aa: CASSRGVLTYNEQFF
CDR3nt: TGTGCCAGCTCCAGAGGAGTCCTCACCTACAATGAGCAGTTCTTC

d_gene: TRBD2
j_gene: TRBJ2-1
v_gene: TRBV6-2/TRBV6-3
abundance: few
CDR3aa: CASSLIDFGTSRYNEQFF
CDR3nt: TGTGCCAGCAGTTTAATCGATTTCGGGACTAGCCGTTACAATGAGCAGTTCTTC

d_gene: NA
j_gene: TRBJ2-1
v_gene: TRBV7-6
abundance: NA
CDR3aa: CASSTGQPYNEQFF
CDR3nt: TGTGCCAGCAGCACTGGACAGCCCTACAATGAGCAGTTCTTC

d_gene: NA
j_gene: TRBJ1-4
v_gene: TRBV7-9
abundance: NA
CDR3aa: CASSPRRDLPTNEKLFF
CDR3nt: TGTGCCAGCAGCCCCCGCCGGGACCTTCCAACTAATGAAAAACTGTTTTTT

d_gene: TRBD1
j_gene: TRBJ2-5
v_gene: TRBV25-1
abundance: few
CDR3aa: CASRGDSQYQETQYF
CDR3nt: TGTGCCAGCAGAGGGGACAGCCAGTACCAAGAGACCCAGTACTTC

d_gene: NA
j_gene: TRBJ2-1
v_gene: TRBV5-1
abundance: few
CDR3aa: CASSLMGQSSYNEQFF
CDR3nt: TGCGCCAGCAGCTTGATGGGGCAGAGCTCCTACAATGAGCAGTTCTTC

d_gene: NA
j_gene: TRBJ2-6
v_gene: TRBV6-5
abundance: NA
CDR3aa: CASSYLRAGANVLTF
CDR3nt: TGTGCCAGCAGTTACCTTAGGGCGGGGGCCAACGTCCTGACTTTC

d_gene: TRBD2
j_gene: TRBJ2-7
v_gene: TRBV12-3/TRBV12-4
abundance: few
CDR3aa: CASSPGSSGPLDEQYF
CDR3nt: TGTGCCAGCAGCCCAGGGTCTAGCGGACCTCTGGACGAGCAGTACTTC

d_gene: NA
j_gene: TRBJ1-5
v_gene: TRBV7-9
abundance: NA
CDR3aa: CASSLVAGPGNQPQHF
CDR3nt: TGTGCCAGCAGCTTAGTGGCAGGGCCGGGCAATCAGCCCCAGCATTTT

d_gene: NA
j_gene: TRBJ1-2
v_gene: TRBV20-1
abundance: NA
CDR3aa: CSAPDINYGYTF
CDR3nt: TGCAGTGCTCCGGACATTAACTATGGCTACACCTTC

d_gene: TRBD1
j_gene: TRBJ2-1
v_gene: TRBV12-3/TRBV12-4
abundance: many
CDR3aa: CASRVTGESEQFF
CDR3nt: TGTGCCAGCAGGGTGACAGGGGAGAGTGAGCAGTTCTTC

d_gene: TRBD2
j_gene: TRBJ2-7
v_gene: TRBV10-3
abundance: few
CDR3aa: CAISPGGKAYEQYF
CDR3nt: TGTGCCATCAGCCCGGGGGGTAAAGCCTACGAGCAGTACTTC

d_gene: NA
j_gene: TRBJ2-7
v_gene: TRBV9
abundance: NA
CDR3aa: CASSPNLGGQEQYF
CDR3nt: TGTGCCAGCAGCCCTAACCTAGGGGGTCAAGAGCAGTACTTC

d_gene: NA
j_gene: TRBJ1-6
v_gene: TRBV20-1
abundance: few
CDR3aa: CSARTRGSPLHF
CDR3nt: TGCAGTGCTCGCACCAGGGGTTCACCCCTCCACTTT

d_gene: NA
j_gene: TRBJ2-3
v_gene: TRBV18
abundance: NA
CDR3aa: CASSPFPPQITDTQYF
CDR3nt: TGTGCCAGCTCACCGTTCCCCCCTCAGATCACAGATACGCAGTATTTT

d_gene: NA
j_gene: TRBJ2-1
v_gene: TRBV20-1
abundance: few
CDR3aa: CSARARTYNEQFF
CDR3nt: TGCAGTGCTAGAGCGAGGACTTACAATGAGCAGTTCTTC

d_gene: NA
j_gene: TRBJ1-2
v_gene: TRBV7-9
abundance: few
CDR3aa: CASSLYLEGGYTF
CDR3nt: TGTGCCAGCAGCTTATATCTGGAGGGAGGCTACACCTTC

d_gene: TRBD1
j_gene: TRBJ1-6
v_gene: TRBV20-1
abundance: NA
CDR3aa: CSARGQGASPLHF
CDR3nt: TGCAGTGCTAGAGGTCAGGGGGCATCACCCCTCCACTTT

d_gene: NA
j_gene: TRBJ2-7
v_gene: TRBV6-5
abundance: NA
CDR3aa: CASSPTGLEQYF
CDR3nt: TGTGCCAGCAGCCCCACGGGGCTCGAGCAGTACTTC

d_gene: NA
j_gene: TRBJ2-5
v_gene: TRBV28
abundance: few
CDR3aa: CASSLGALETQYF
CDR3nt: TGTGCCAGCAGTTTGGGGGCTCTCGAGACCCAGTACTTC

d_gene: TRBD1
j_gene: TRBJ2-3
v_gene: TRBV5-1
abundance: few
CDR3aa: CASSFRDRASTDTQYF
CDR3nt: TGCGCCAGCAGCTTCCGGGACAGGGCTAGCACAGATACGCAGTATTTT

d_gene: NA
j_gene: TRBJ2-7
v_gene: TRBV7-9
abundance: few
CDR3aa: CASSLSRDTDEQYF
CDR3nt: TGTGCCAGCAGCTTAAGCCGGGATACGGACGAGCAGTACTTC

d_gene: NA
j_gene: TRBJ2-1
v_gene: TRBV20-1
abundance: NA
CDR3aa: CSASLRDEQFF
CDR3nt: TGCAGTGCTAGTTTGCGGGATGAGCAGTTCTTC

d_gene: NA
j_gene: TRBJ1-2
v_gene: TRBV3-1
abundance: once
CDR3aa: CASSRTPGGNYGYTF
CDR3nt: TGTGCCAGCAGCCGGACTCCGGGCGGTAACTATGGCTACACCTTC

d_gene: NA
j_gene: TRBJ1-1
v_gene: TRBV27
abundance: NA
CDR3aa: CASRHIDRQGTEAFF
CDR3nt: TGTGCCAGCAGACACATTGACAGGCAAGGGACTGAAGCTTTCTTT

d_gene: TRBD2
j_gene: TRBJ2-1
v_gene: TRBV30
abundance: few
CDR3aa: CAWSVGGVTSGYNEQFF
CDR3nt: TGTGCCTGGAGTGTTGGAGGAGTGACTAGCGGGTACAATGAGCAGTTCTTC

d_gene: TRBD2
j_gene: TRBJ2-1
v_gene: TRBV5-6
abundance: NA
CDR3aa: CASSQIAGASGGNEQFF
CDR3nt: TGTGCCAGCAGCCAGATAGCCGGGGCTAGCGGAGGTAATGAGCAGTTCTTC